This T cell receptor beta chain emerged from a study of cytomegalovirus exposure and HLA in healthy donors. On the study more broadly: Genotyping showed 75% to 90% of approximately 430 donors falling in the Caucasian-associated ancestry cluster.

There are 17 residues in the CDR3. Germline-derived CDR1 and CDR2 are ENHRY and SYGVKD. Trimming at V came to 0 bases and at J to 2 bases, leaving 7 bases not matched to a gene. Use of 60 Vbeta and 13 Jbeta primers characterized the PCR. Measured with immunoSEQ multiplex PCR; TCRdb has only the in-frame clones, and not every one. This sample carries about 150,000 clones, around three quarters of them seen once, and the ten largest clones take approximately 2%. The receptor was isolated from a woman aged 40 to 55 in good health and CMV-seronegative. The sequencing input was PBMCs. The chain recombines TRBV10-3 with TRBJ2-7; TRBD2 matches 10 bases. The CDR3 region is CAISESRGLASTYEQYF. CDR3 bases: TGTGCCATCAGTGAGTCGCGGGGACTAGCGTCTACCTACGAGCAGTACTTC.